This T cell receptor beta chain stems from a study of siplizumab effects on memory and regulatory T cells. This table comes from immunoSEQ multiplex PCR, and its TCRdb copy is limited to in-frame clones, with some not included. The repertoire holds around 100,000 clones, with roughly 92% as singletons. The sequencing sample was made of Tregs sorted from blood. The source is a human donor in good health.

CDR3 amino acids: CAWKSLGGENEQYF. The CDR3, as DNA: TGTGCCTGGAAATCTCTCGGGGGGGAAAACGAGCAGTACTTC. This sequence joins TRBV30 and TRBJ2-7, with 8 positions matching TRBD2. J gave up 5 bases and V 4 bases, and 10 bases lay outside the gene matches. Germline CDR1 reads GTSNPN; CDR2 reads SVGIG (reference sequence). The CDR3 spans 14 residues.